This TCR beta chain was profiled in a study of T-cell memory formation after mild COVID-19. Trimming cost V 8 bases and J 0 bases, with 17 bases left between them. This CDR3 is 17 amino acids long. Employing constant-segment primers, 5'RACE generated TCR alpha and TCR beta cDNA libraries bearing sample barcodes and UMIs. One entry per CDR3 protein, called by TCRdb with MiXCR from the 5' RACE reads. The sample consists of fewer than 350,000 distinct CDR3 sequences, roughly 13% of them appearing once. Study-wide points: For second-wave clones that peaked at day 37, SARS-CoV-2 specificity went unverified.

This clonotype was found a few times. Its target is unknown. The sample consisted of PBMCs or a T cell subset sorted from them (not recorded which). The clonotype was recovered from a man younger than 35 who had mild COVID-19 (a few samples of this study predate the infection). Cell type and time point are not known. This chain connects TRBV12-3 or TRBV12-4 to TRBJ2-6; possible D gene TRBD1, 5 bases. CDR3 in amino acids: CASSRDRFGSGANVLTF. Here the CDR3 DNA reads TGTGCCAGCTCGCGAGACAGATTTGGCTCTGGGGCCAACGTCCTGACTTTC.